The 4 T cell receptor beta chains below were found in one sample sequenced in a study of neoadjuvant anti-PD-1 for oral cavity cancer (dated by TCRdb to the early 2020s). Libraries were constructed by the immunoSEQ multiplex PCR assay. In TCRdb, the immuneACCESS table is reduced to in-frame sequences with V and J assigned. These tables do not hold every clone; where another copy was compared, an unresolved V gene accounts for under half, and the others remain unexplained. The sample table contains about 24,000 clones; only one count was recorded for 26% of them. The ten largest account for 15% to 20% of the sample. In the paper's terms, the time point label means: after neoadjuvant nivolumab, at surgical resection. Here the sequenced sample was tumor tissue, taken after nivolumab (anti-PD-1) treatment. These receptors were obtained from a person aged 40 to 85 with oral cavity squamous cell carcinoma.

The chain is built from TRBV11-1 and TRBJ2-1; 12 nucleotides line up with TRBD2. The trim removed 5 bases at V and 4 bases at J, leaving 6 bases unmatched. The V gene's germline CDR1 is SGHAT and CDR2 FQDESV (reference sequence). The CDR3 runs to 16 residues. CDR3 DNA sequence: TGTGCCAGCAGCCCCAGGACTAGCGGGAATTACAATGAGCAGTTCTTC. Protein: CASSPRTSGNYNEQFF.

This clone was seen a handful of times. The chain couples TRBV6-6 to TRBJ2-7, with TRBD2 as a possible D gene (7 bases). Trimming removed 0 bases from V and 6 bases from J, with 18 bases in between. The CDR3 spans 16 residues. The germline gives CDR1 MNHNY, CDR2 SVGAGI (reference sequence). Here the CDR3 reads CASSYSSRGAYGEQYF. The CDR3 DNA reads TGTGCCAGCAGTTACTCGAGTCGGGGGGCCTACGGCGAGCAGTACTTC.

The gene calls are TRBV15 and TRBJ2-3; no definite D call. Germline lookup yields CDR1 LNHNV and CDR2 YYDKDF (reference sequence). The length of the CDR3 is 15 residues. Trimming took off 0 bases at V and 4 bases at J, with 11 bases between the two ends. The CDR3 region is CATSRDYGPADTQYF. The CDR3 nucleotides read TGTGCCACCAGCAGAGATTACGGCCCCGCAGATACGCAGTATTTT.

This clone was detected only once. The chain joins TRBV7-9 to TRBJ2-3, with a weak D call TRBD2 (6 bases). The CDR3 is 14 residues long. Per the germline V gene, CDR1 is SEHNR and CDR2 is FQNEAQ (reference sequence). V lost 1 base and J 1 base, leaving 6 bases between the germline ends. CDR3: CASSLERGTDTQYF. For the CDR3, the DNA is TGTGCCAGCAGCTTAGAGCGGGGCACAGATACGCAGTATTTT.